This is a list of T cell receptor beta chains from one sample in a study of Ad26.COV2.S vaccination and SARS-CoV-2 variants. The data were produced by immunoSEQ multiplex PCR, yet TCRdb's version contains in-frame clones alone and is incomplete. The data hold some 340,000 clones, with more than 70% observed a single time. This specimen consisted of peripheral blood, obtained in a trial of Ad26.COV2.S vaccine versus placebo. These receptors all stem from a person aged 18-60 years who received the Ad26.COV2.S COVID-19 vaccine or a placebo. Both conserved end residues are part of each CDR3. A D gene is named only where the DNA matches it firmly. Clone size is given for some rows only: seen once, a few or many times, or a class if the clone is expanded.

CDR3 DNA,CDR3 protein,clone size,J gene,D gene,V gene
TGTGCCAGCAGCTTAGGAAGGAACACCGGGGAGCTGTTTTTT,CASSLGRNTGELFF,-,TRBJ2-2,-,TRBV11-3
TGCAGTGCTAGAGCGGGGCACGAGCAGTACTTC,CSARAGHEQYF,once,TRBJ2-7,-,TRBV20-1
TGTGCCAGCAGCAAAGGCCGTACCTACGAGCAGTACTTC,CASSKGRTYEQYF,-,TRBJ2-7,-,TRBV7-2
TGTGCCATCAGTGAAGGCGACAGGGGGGGAGATGGCTACACCTTC,CAISEGDRGGDGYTF,once,TRBJ1-2,TRBD1,TRBV10-3
TGCGCCAGCAGCCCGGACACCGCGGATCAGCCCCAGCATTTT,CASSPDTADQPQHF,-,TRBJ1-5,-,TRBV5-1
TGTGCCAGCAGCTTAGGGACGGGACAGGGATACGAGCAGTACTTC,CASSLGTGQGYEQYF,-,TRBJ2-7,TRBD1,TRBV11-1
TGTGCCTGGAGCCGTTGGGAGGTCGGCGGTTTCTTT,CAWSRWEVGGFF,-,TRBJ1-1,-,TRBV30
TGTGCCAGCAGTTATGGGGGGGCTCGGAGGCAATACGAGCAGTACTTC,CASSYGGARRQYEQYF,-,TRBJ2-7,-,TRBV6-5
TGTGCCAGCAGTGAATGGGCAACTTATAGCAATCAGCCCCAGCATTTT,CASSEWATYSNQPQHF,-,TRBJ1-5,-,TRBV6-1
TGTGCCAGCAGCGTAGATTGGCAGAGTTTGGGCACTGAAGCTTTCTTT,CASSVDWQSLGTEAFF,-,TRBJ1-1,-,TRBV9
TGTGCCAGCAGCTCGGACAGGGGGAGCTACACCTTC,CASSSDRGSYTF,-,TRBJ1-2,TRBD1,TRBV5-6
TGTGCCAGCAGTCCTAGCGGGGGCAACTCCTACAATGAGCAGTTCTTC,CASSPSGGNSYNEQFF,-,TRBJ2-1,TRBD2,TRBV25-1
TGTGCCAGCAGTGACCCAGTGGGACAGGGGGGCTACGAGCAGTACTTC,CASSDPVGQGGYEQYF,-,TRBJ2-7,TRBD1,TRBV6-4
TGCGCCAGCAGCGTCCAGGCGACAGATACGCAGTATTTT,CASSVQATDTQYF,-,TRBJ2-3,-,TRBV5-1
TGTGCCAGCAGCCGACAGGGAATGAACACTGAAGCTTTCTTT,CASSRQGMNTEAFF,-,TRBJ1-1,TRBD1,TRBV3-1/TRBV3-2
TGTGCCAGCAGCGTAAGGGCGGGGAGGATGGAGACCCAGTACTTC,CASSVRAGRMETQYF,-,TRBJ2-5,-,TRBV9
TGTGCCAGCAGCTTACGAGGCGGGCAGCCCCAGCATTTT,CASSLRGGQPQHF,-,TRBJ1-5,-,TRBV7-6
TGCGCCAGCAGCCCAGGTGGAGCCTTGGGCACTGAAGCTTTCTTT,CASSPGGALGTEAFF,-,TRBJ1-1,-,TRBV5-1
TGTGCCAGCAGTTTATATGGGGAGGGAGGCTATGGCTACACCTTC,CASSLYGEGGYGYTF,-,TRBJ1-2,-,TRBV27
TGTGCCAGCAGTGAAAGCACGGGCGGGGGGCCACGGGGGCAGTTCTTC,CASSESTGGGPRGQFF,once,TRBJ2-1,TRBD2,TRBV2
TGTGCCAGCCGAGCCCTTACAGGGGGCTTGGACTATGGCTACACCTTC,CASRALTGGLDYGYTF,once,TRBJ1-2,TRBD1,TRBV19
TGTGCCAGCTCACCACGTAACGGTGGGGAAGCTTTCTTT,CASSPRNGGEAFF,-,TRBJ1-1,-,TRBV18
TGCGCCAGCAGCCAGGGGGTCAACAACTACAATGAGCAGTTCTTC,CASSQGVNNYNEQFF,few,TRBJ2-1,-,TRBV4-1
TGTGCCAGCAGAACAGCGTCGATCTATGGCTACACCTTC,CASRTASIYGYTF,once,TRBJ1-2,-,TRBV12-3/TRBV12-4
TGTGCCAGTAGTATCGCACCTGGGAACACTGAAGCTTTCTTT,CASSIAPGNTEAFF,-,TRBJ1-1,-,TRBV19
TGTGCCAGCAGCTCTCGGTCGGTCACTGAAGCTTTCTTT,CASSSRSVTEAFF,once,TRBJ1-1,-,TRBV7-2
TGTGCCAGCAGCCGGCTAGCGGGGGCTGAGGGAGAGACCCAGTACTTC,CASSRLAGAEGETQYF,-,TRBJ2-5,TRBD2,TRBV3-1/TRBV3-2
TGTGCCAGCAGCTTAGATGTATCCTTGAACATCTACTATGGCTACACCTTC,CASSLDVSLNIYYGYTF,-,TRBJ1-2,-,TRBV11-2